These 30 T cell receptor beta chains share one sample of origin, sequenced in a study of blood T cells in healthy people across ages. Together with a sample-barcoded 5' primer, a J-beta primer mix was included in a second PCR lasting about 7 to 11 cycles. In TCRdb, the 5' RACE reads were re-called with MiXCR into one record per CDR3 protein. The sample contains 790,000 or so distinct CDR3 sequences, just over 55% of which appear only once. The sequencing input was blood. The receptors derive from a man aged 35-49 years in good health.

This clonotype has only a few counts. This chain joins TRBV6-2 or TRBV6-3 and TRBJ2-1, with D possibly TRBD2 on 6 matching bases. Per germline, CDR1 MNHEY and CDR2 SVGEGT. The V end lost 8 bases, the J end lost 3 bases, and 32 bases lay between the germline ends. The CDR3 loop spans 20 amino acids. CDR3 nucleotide sequence: TGTGCCAGCGCCTACGGGAGCGCAACGGGACGTCACCCGAGCTACAATGAGCAGTTCTTC. Protein sequence: CASAYGSATGRHPSYNEQFF.

The chain has TRBV7-2 and TRBJ2-5; D is perhaps TRBD1 (6 bases). V was cut by 2 bases and J by 5 bases, with 15 bases left in between. Germline V gives CDR1 SGHTA, CDR2 FQGNSA. CDR3 length equals 15 residues. The CDR3 loop reads CASSLRGPQGETQYF. CDR3 bases: TGTGCCAGCAGCTTAAGGGGTCCACAGGGTGAGACCCAGTACTTC.

V and J are TRBV5-4 and TRBJ2-3; TRBD2 might be the D (6 bases). The germline V gene encodes CDR1 SGHNT and CDR2 YYREEE (reference sequence). The ends were cut back, 3 bases at V and 2 bases at J, with 13 bases in the middle. The CDR3 runs to 15 residues. CDR3 loop: CASSSEGPTTDTQYF. CDR3 DNA: TGTGCCAGCAGCTCGGAGGGGCCGACCACAGATACGCAGTATTTT.

About this clonotype: Its ends do not fully match the called genes, so a read error is possible. This rearrangement joins TRBV7-2 to TRBJ2-3, with TRBD2 matching over 10 bases. Germline V CDR1 and CDR2: SGHTA, FQGNSA. The CDR3 runs 16 residues. CDR3 amino acids: CAGSLESGRVSDTQYF. The DNA of the CDR3 is TGTGCCGGCAGCTTAGAGAGCGGGAGGGTATCAGATACGCAGTATTTT.

The chain recombines TRBV7-7 with TRBJ2-1, with D possibly TRBD2 on 5 matching bases. V lost 1 base to trimming and J lost 8 bases, with 15 bases between them. Germline-derived CDR1 and CDR2 are SSHAT and FNYEAQ (reference sequence). This CDR3 region has 15 residues. This CDR3 is CASSLGGRVQDEQFF. The CDR3 DNA follows: TGTGCCAGCAGCTTAGGTGGGAGAGTCCAAGATGAGCAGTTCTTC. Combining the CDR3 with reference TRBV7-7 and TRBJ2-1 gives the whole variable domain GAGVSQSPRYKVTKRGQDVTLRCDPISSHATLYWYQQALGQGPEFLTYFNYEAQPDKSGLPSDRFSAERPEGSISTLTIQRTEQRDSAMYRCASSLGGRVQDEQFFGPGTRLTVL.

This chain uses TRBV10-2 with TRBJ1-1, with D unresolved. V gave up 2 bases and J gave up 4 bases, with 11 bases separating them. The length of the CDR3 is 14 residues. The V gene's germline CDR1 is WSHSY and CDR2 SAAADI. The CDR3 nucleotides are TGCGCCAGCAGTGAGACAGTCCGATCCACTGAAGCTTTCTTT. Its translation: CASSETVRSTEAFF.

The chain recombines TRBV5-1 with TRBJ2-1, with D perhaps TRBD1 or TRBD2 (6 bases each). The J call is in doubt because the DNA end fits TRBJ2-7 better. This CDR3 spans 16 amino acids. Germline lookup yields CDR1 SGHRS and CDR2 YFSETQ. The CDR3: CASSFGGDNSYNEQYF. The CDR3 DNA is TGCGCCAGCAGCTTCGGCGGGGACAACTCCTACAATGAGCAGTACTTC.

The V gene is TRBV6-5, the J gene TRBJ1-4; D call uncertain. The CDR3 is 15 residues long. V was shortened by 2 bases and J by 3 bases, with 10 bases between the two germline ends. Germline V lookup: CDR1 MNHEY, CDR2 SVGAGI. The DNA of the CDR3 is TGTGCCAGCAGTTACCAGCGGGGTTCTAATGAAAAACTGTTTTTT. It codes for CASSYQRGSNEKLFF.

The J gene is TRBJ1-2, the V gene TRBV6-5; D remains unclear. Trimming left V 5 bases short and J 3 bases short, with 19 bases between. In germline, CDR1 is MNHEY, CDR2 SVGAGI. CDR3 length equals 16 residues. In DNA form, the CDR3 reads TGTGCCAGCAGTCCCTCCCCCCCGTGGATCGACTATGGCTACACCTTC. Amino acids: CASSPSPPWIDYGYTF.

V usage is TRBV6-7 and J usage is TRBJ2-1; 12 bases align to TRBD2. TRBV6-7 is designated an ORF whose function remains uncertain. There are 17 residues in the CDR3. After removal of 2 bases from V and 4 bases from J, the junction contained 6 bases not matched to a gene. The CDR3 sequence: CASSYTSGGTLYNEQFF. The CDR3 nucleotides are TGTGCCAGCAGTTACACTAGCGGGGGGACCCTGTACAATGAGCAGTTCTTC.

V and J are TRBV28 and TRBJ1-2; D unclear. Per germline, CDR1 MDHEN and CDR2 SYDVKM. The CDR3 is 16 residues long. Trimming stripped 6 bases from V and 3 bases from J, with 20 bases between. This chain's CDR3 is CASRVAWATADYGYTF. In DNA form, the CDR3 reads TGTGCCAGCAGAGTTGCCTGGGCTACAGCTGACTATGGCTACACCTTC.

This clonotype has ten or more counts. The chain couples TRBV28 to TRBJ2-4; TRBD1 aligns across 9 bases. V lost 3 bases and J lost 9; bases outside the gene matches: 6. Germline loops: CDR1 MDHEN, CDR2 SYDVKM. The CDR3 length is 14 residues. In DNA form, the CDR3 reads TGTGCCAGCAGTTTGGGGACAGGGTTTGGCATTCAGTACTTC. Residues: CASSLGTGFGIQYF.

The genes are TRBV11-2 and TRBJ1-1; no reliable D call. This CDR3 is built from 11 residues. The germline V gene has CDR1 SGHAT and CDR2 FQNNGV. V gave up 8 bases and J gave up 5 bases, with 9 bases separating them. The CDR3: CASAARTEAFF. The CDR3 coding sequence is TGTGCCAGCGCCGCGAGGACTGAAGCTTTCTTT.

At least ten counts were recorded for this clonotype. This sequence joins TRBV28 and TRBJ2-3, with D possibly being TRBD1 or TRBD2 (5 bases each). V lost 6 bases and J lost 2, with 9 bases in between. Looked up from germline, CDR1 is MDHEN and CDR2 is SYDVKM. CDR3 length: 13 residues. The DNA for the CDR3 is TGTGCCAGCAGCGTGGGGACCACAGATACGCAGTATTTT. It translates to CASSVGTTDTQYF.

The chain couples TRBV5-1 to TRBJ2-1, with D possibly being TRBD2 (7 bases). V was pared by 0 bases and J by 12 bases, with 13 bases between. This CDR3 has 13 amino acids. The germline V gene has CDR1 SGHRS and CDR2 YFSETQ. The CDR3 region is CASSLVRGAGQFF. CDR3 nucleotides: TGCGCCAGCAGCTTGGTCCGGGGGGCTGGGCAGTTCTTC.

This clonotype showed up just once. The chain links TRBV20-1 to TRBJ2-7, with D perhaps assigned TRBD1 or TRBD2 (6 bases each). Per germline, CDR1 DFQATT and CDR2 SNEGSKA (reference sequence). The ends were cut back, 5 bases at V and 5 bases at J, with 19 bases in the middle. The CDR3 length is 14 residues. This CDR3 is CSASGPGRGDEQYF. Here the CDR3 DNA reads TGCAGTGCTTCCGGCCCCGGAAGGGGGGACGAGCAGTACTTC.

V is TRBV20-1 and J is TRBJ2-1; D possibly corresponds to TRBD2 (6 bases). This CDR3 has 14 amino acids. Germline V gives CDR1 DFQATT, CDR2 SNEGSKA (reference sequence). The V end lost 5 bases, the J end lost 6 bases, and 17 bases lay between the germline ends. The DNA of the CDR3 is TGCAGTGCTCGAGGGACTGAGGCCCTCAATGAGCAGTTCTTC. Protein product: CSARGTEALNEQFF.

This clonotype was detected only a few times. The chain links TRBV20-1 to TRBJ2-7; 12 bases map to TRBD2. Per germline, CDR1 DFQATT and CDR2 SNEGSKA (reference sequence). With V trimmed by 0 bases and J by 3 bases, 3 bases remained unmatched. The CDR3 totals 15 residues. The CDR3 here is CSARDPGLAGYEQYF. CDR3 in DNA: TGCAGTGCTAGAGACCCGGGACTAGCGGGCTACGAGCAGTACTTC.

This clonotype has just a few counts. The V and J genes are TRBV10-3 and TRBJ2-5, with 8 bases identical to TRBD1. CDR1 is ENHRY and CDR2 is SYGVKD in the germline V gene. The CDR3 runs 15 residues. J was trimmed by 2 bases and V by 3 bases; bases with no gene match: 5. CDR3 DNA: TGTGCCATCAGTGACCCCGACAGGGGTCAAGAGACCCAGTACTTC. Translated: CAISDPDRGQETQYF.

This chain joins TRBV4-1 and TRBJ2-6, with no clear D. The CDR3 has 14 amino acids. V lost 3 bases, J lost 1 base, and 4 bases lay in between. The germline V gene has CDR1 MGHRA and CDR2 YSYEKL. The CDR3 bases are TGCGCCAGCAGCCATGGGTCTGGGGCCAACGTCCTGACTTTC. It yields the protein CASSHGSGANVLTF.

V and J are TRBV7-3 and TRBJ2-3, with a tentative D call TRBD2 (5 bases). Germline CDR1 and CDR2: SGHTA and FQGTGA. The CDR3 is 15 amino acids. Trimming stripped 0 bases from V and 4 bases from J, with 11 bases between. Written as DNA, the CDR3 is TGTGCCAGCAGCTTAACATCTAGCCCCTCAGATACGCAGTATTTT. This gives the protein CASSLTSSPSDTQYF.

The table lists this clonotype with a few counts. This chain joins TRBV20-1 and TRBJ2-6; D is possibly TRBD1 or TRBD2 (6 bases each). CDR1 DFQATT and CDR2 SNEGSKA come from the germline V gene (reference sequence). V gave up 5 bases and J gave up 4 bases, with 15 bases separating them. The CDR3 runs to 15 residues. The CDR3 region has the DNA TGCAGTGCTGCAAGGGGGGCGACGGGGGCCAACGTCCTGACTTTC. Translating gives CSAARGATGANVLTF.

This sequence joins TRBV6-6 and TRBJ2-5; maybe TRBD2 (7 bases). This CDR3 contains 13 residues. V lost 5 bases and J lost 4, with 11 bases in between. Per the germline V gene, CDR1 is MNHNY and CDR2 is SVGAGI (reference sequence). In DNA form, the CDR3 reads TGTGCCAGCAGTGTTAGGGGGGGAGAGACCCAGTACTTC. It yields the protein CASSVRGGETQYF.

This clonotype was detected only a few times. V is TRBV12-3 or TRBV12-4 and J is TRBJ1-6, with 7 positions matching TRBD1. This CDR3 is 14 amino acids long. V dropped 6 bases and J dropped 11; count of bases not matched to a gene: 10. The CDR3 region is CASSTRDRKTPLHF. Here the CDR3 DNA reads TGTGCCAGCAGCACCCGGGACAGAAAAACACCCCTCCACTTT.

This clonotype was counted only a few times. The genes are TRBV7-6 and TRBJ2-5; D not resolved. From germline, CDR1 is SGHVS and CDR2 FNYEAQ. V lost 0 bases and J lost 2, with 7 bases in between. This CDR3 is 14 amino acids long. The CDR3 coding sequence is TGTGCCAGCAGCTTAGCCGCTCATCAAGAGACCCAGTACTTC. As protein: CASSLAAHQETQYF.

In this sample, this clonotype turned up once. At one end, the junction sequence differs from germline, possibly due to a read error. The chain joins TRBV25-1 to TRBJ2-1, with D maybe TRBD2 (6 bases). The CDR3 is 16 residues long. The germline V gene encodes CDR1 MGHDK and CDR2 SYGVNS. CDR3 sequence reads: CASSESAGLVYNGQFF. The DNA of the CDR3 is TGTGCCAGCAGTGAATCTGCGGGACTTGTATACAATGGGCAGTTCTTC.

This chain uses TRBV7-2 with TRBJ2-1; 11 bases align to TRBD2. This CDR3 contains 15 residues. Trimming cost V 10 bases and J 8 bases; bases outside gene matches: 13. Germline CDR1 is SGHTA and CDR2 is FQGNSA. The DNA for the CDR3 is TGTGCCACCAGAAGTACTAGCGGGAGTTTCGATGAGCAGTTCTTC. Its protein product is CATRSTSGSFDEQFF. Variable domain in full (rest from reference TRBV7-2 and TRBJ2-1): GAGVSQSPSNKVTEKGKDVELRCDPISGHTALYWYRQSLGQGLEFLIYFQGNSAPDKSGLPSDRFSAERTGGSVSTLTIQRTQQEDSAVYLCATRSTSGSFDEQFFGPGTRLTVL.

V gene TRBV24-1 combines with J gene TRBJ2-5; possibly TRBD1 for D (6 bases). Trimming stripped 7 bases from V and 1 base from J, with 15 bases between. Germline assignment: CDR1 KGHDR and CDR2 SFDVKD. This CDR3 is built from 15 residues. CDR3 region: CATRWTRDIQETQYF. The CDR3 DNA sequence: TGTGCCACCAGATGGACCCGGGACATCCAAGAGACCCAGTACTTC.

The rearrangement uses TRBV28 and TRBJ2-1; possible D gene TRBD2, 5 bases. The CDR3 is 15 residues long. CDR1 is MDHEN and CDR2 is SYDVKM in the germline V gene. V dropped 1 base and J dropped 9 bases, with 16 bases sitting between them. The DNA for the CDR3 is TGTGCCAGCAGTTTATCTCCGGCCGGTCGGGGTGAGCAGTTCTTC. Its translation is CASSLSPAGRGEQFF.

V is TRBV18 and J is TRBJ1-2, with TRBD1 matching over 9 bases. The CDR3 is made up of 15 amino acids. Germline V gene lookup returns CDR1 KGHSH and CDR2 LQKENI. With 7 bases clipped from V and 5 bases from J, the junction kept 11 bases outside the gene matches. In DNA, the CDR3 is TGTGCCAGCTTACCGGGACCGGGACAGGGATATGGCTACACCTTC. Its translation: CASLPGPGQGYGYTF.